These T cell receptor beta chains were read from a single sample in a study of T cell responses to AZD1222 COVID-19 vaccine. Sequencing used immunoSEQ multiplex PCR; TCRdb keeps in-frame clones, though not all of them. The sample records over 150,000 clones, over 85% being singletons. The sequences come from peripheral blood, collected on day 0 of AZD1222 vaccination. Every receptor here comes from an adult in good health. Both conserved end residues are part of each CDR3. Each record gives: D gene, V gene, J gene, CDR3 length, clone size, CDR3 DNA, CDR3 protein. A D gene is named only where the DNA matches it firmly. For some rows the clone size is stated as once, few or many, or as a class when expanded; others skip it.

>-|TRBV11-2|TRBJ1-2|14|-
TGTGCCAGCAGCGCCAACCGGGGGAGGGCTGGCTACACCTTC
CASSANRGRAGYTF
>-|TRBV7-2|TRBJ1-1|14|once
TGTGCCAGCAGCTTATTGGCAGGCATCGCTGAAGCTTTCTTT
CASSLLAGIAEAFF
>-|TRBV3-1/TRBV3-2|TRBJ1-2|13|-
TGTGCCAGCAGCCGAGGGTCTAGCTATGGCTACACCTTC
CASSRGSSYGYTF
>TRBD1|TRBV11-2|TRBJ2-1|12|-
TGTGCCAGCAGCTTAACAGGGGGCGCACAGTTCTTC
CASSLTGGAQFF
>TRBD2|TRBV30|TRBJ2-2|16|-
TGTGCCTGGGGGACTAGCGGGAGGCCGGACACCGGGGAGCTGTTTTTT
CAWGTSGRPDTGELFF
>TRBD2|TRBV24-1|TRBJ2-3|17|-
TGTGCCACCAGTGACCGGACTAGCGGGCGGGAAACAGATACGCAGTATTTT
CATSDRTSGRETDTQYF
>TRBD2|TRBV7-9|TRBJ2-1|18|-
TGTGCCAGCAGCTCGACGCTGGTGGCGGGGGGCTTCTACAATGAGCAGTTCTTC
CASSSTLVAGGFYNEQFF
>TRBD1|TRBV4-1|TRBJ2-3|18|few
TGCGCCAGCAGCCAAGATTTGTCTGGACAGGCAGTTTCAGATACGCAGTATTTT
CASSQDLSGQAVSDTQYF
>TRBD1|TRBV5-6|TRBJ1-5|15|few
TGTGCCAGCAGCTCTTCGGGACAGCTATATCAGCCCCAGCATTTT
CASSSSGQLYQPQHF
>-|TRBV2|TRBJ2-6|13|-
TGTGCCAGCAGCCAATTTGGGGCCAACGTCCTGACTTTC
CASSQFGANVLTF
>TRBD1|TRBV11-3|TRBJ1-1|12|-
TGTGCCAGCAACCACAGGGGGCGAAAAGCTTTCTTT
CASNHRGRKAFF
>TRBD2|TRBV30|TRBJ2-1|15|-
TGTGCCTTAACGACCGGGGGGGCCTACTACAATGAGCAGTTCTTC
CALTTGGAYYNEQFF
>-|TRBV24-1|TRBJ1-3|14|-
TGTGCCACCAGAAGGGTGAGCTCTGGAAACACCATATATTTT
CATRRVSSGNTIYF
>-|TRBV5-1|TRBJ1-2|13|-
TGCGCCAGCAGCCCTAGGGGAATCTATGGCTACACCTTC
CASSPRGIYGYTF
>-|TRBV13|TRBJ2-1|15|-
TGTGCCAGCAGCTTTGGGCAGGAGGCCTACAATGAGCAGTTCTTC
CASSFGQEAYNEQFF
>-|TRBV5-6|TRBJ2-7|14|-
TGTGCCAGCAGCTTTGTAGGACAAAACTACGAGCAGTACTTC
CASSFVGQNYEQYF
>TRBD1|TRBV7-8|TRBJ1-4|14|-
TGTGCCAGCAGCCGTACAGGGGGTGGTGAAAAACTGTTTTTT
CASSRTGGGEKLFF
>TRBD2|TRBV4-1|TRBJ2-7|15|-
TGCGCCAGCAGCCAAGCGGTTAGCGGGTCATTAGAGCAGTACTTC
CASSQAVSGSLEQYF
>-|TRBV18|TRBJ2-6|16|-
TGTGCCAGCTCACCTTCTGGTATCTCTGGGGCCAACGTCCTGACTTTC
CASSPSGISGANVLTF
>TRBD1|TRBV7-9|TRBJ1-4|14|-
TGTGCCAGCAGCGATCGACAGGGATATGAAAAACTGTTTTTT
CASSDRQGYEKLFF
>-|TRBV5-4|TRBJ2-3|12|-
TGTGCCAGCAGCCCGGGCCCATATACGCAGTATTTT
CASSPGPYTQYF
>-|TRBV7-2|TRBJ2-1|13|-
TGTGCCAGCAGCTTACGCTCTGGAAATGAGCAGTTCTTC
CASSLRSGNEQFF
>-|TRBV5-6|TRBJ2-5|14|-
TGTGCCAGCAGCTTGGCCCCCGGGGGGCAGACCCAGTACTTC
CASSLAPGGQTQYF
>TRBD1|TRBV5-8|TRBJ2-1|14|-
TGTGCCAGCAGTTGGACAGGCTCCTACAATGAGCAGTTCTTC
CASSWTGSYNEQFF